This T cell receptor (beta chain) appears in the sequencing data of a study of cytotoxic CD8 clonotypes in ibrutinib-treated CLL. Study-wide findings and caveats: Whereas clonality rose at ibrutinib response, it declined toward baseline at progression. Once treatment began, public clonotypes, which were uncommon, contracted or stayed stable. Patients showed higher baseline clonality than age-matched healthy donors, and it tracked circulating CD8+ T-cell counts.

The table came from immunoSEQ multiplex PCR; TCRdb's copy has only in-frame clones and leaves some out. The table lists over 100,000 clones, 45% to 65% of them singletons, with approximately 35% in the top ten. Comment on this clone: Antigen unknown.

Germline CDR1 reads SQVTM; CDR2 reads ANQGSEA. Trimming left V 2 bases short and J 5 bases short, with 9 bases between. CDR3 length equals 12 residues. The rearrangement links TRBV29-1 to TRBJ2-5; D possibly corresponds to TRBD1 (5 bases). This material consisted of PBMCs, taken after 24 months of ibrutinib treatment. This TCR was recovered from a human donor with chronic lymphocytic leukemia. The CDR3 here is CSVERQPETQYF. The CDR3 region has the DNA TGCAGCGTTGAAAGACAGCCGGAGACCCAGTACTTC.